The 6 T cell receptor beta chains presented below share a single source sample, sequenced in a study of blood T cell repertoires in COVID-19. Method: immunoSEQ multiplex PCR; TCRdb's copy keeps in-frame clones and lacks some. The profile covers tens of thousands of clones, with 65% to 85% appearing a single time and 2.5% taken by the ten largest. The sequenced material came from peripheral blood. These receptor sequences come from a man older than 75 with active or convalescent COVID-19.

The chain combines TRBV6-2 or TRBV6-3 with TRBJ2-7; 10 nucleotides match TRBD2. Germline-derived CDR1 and CDR2 are MNHEY and SVGEGT. The CDR3 length is 15 residues. The DNA for the CDR3 is TGTGCCAGCAGTTATAAGGCTAGCGGGAGTTCGCCTCCCGTTGTC. This gives the protein CASSYKASGSSPPVV.

The table lists this clone with a count of one. The chain carries TRBV4-1 and TRBJ2-6; no firm D call. Trimming took off 0 bases at V and 4 bases at J, with 10 bases between the two ends. CDR1 MGHRA and CDR2 YSYEKL come from the germline V gene. The CDR3 contains 16 residues. The DNA for the CDR3 is TGCGCCAGCAGCCAAGATATGCGTCCCGGGGCCAACGTCCTGACTTTC. Translating gives CASSQDMRPGANVLTF.

The chain links TRBV5-4 to TRBJ2-6; D possibly corresponds to TRBD1 (6 bases). The CDR3 sequence is 17 residues long. V was pared by 4 bases and J by 2 bases, with 16 bases between. Germline V gene sequence: CDR1 SGHNT, CDR2 YYREEE (reference sequence). The DNA for the CDR3 is TGTGCCAGCAGCCTAAGAACAGGGCCCGCTGGGGCCAACGTCCTGACTTTC. Translating gives CASSLRTGPAGANVLTF.

The chain has TRBV30 and TRBJ2-1; 10 bases are a match to TRBD2. The CDR3 length is 18 residues. After removal of 6 bases from V and 0 bases from J, the junction contained 14 bases not matched to a gene. The germline CDR1 and CDR2 sequences are GTSNPN and SVGIG (reference sequence). Here the CDR3 DNA reads TGTGCCTGTCTTCTAGCGGGAGTTCCCCGTAACTCCTACAATGAGCAGTTCTTC. Amino acid sequence: CACLLAGVPRNSYNEQFF.

This chain joins TRBV7-8 and TRBJ2-7; no clear D gene. V lost 2 bases to trimming and J lost 0 bases, with 8 bases between them. Looked up from germline, CDR1 is SGHVS and CDR2 is FQNEAQ. CDR3 length equals 14 residues. DNA for the CDR3: TGTGCCAGCAGCTTAAGAATGAGCTCCTACGAGCAGTACTTC. Amino acids: CASSLRMSSYEQYF.

This rearrangement joins TRBV6-5 to TRBJ1-1; TRBD1 matches 8 bases. The J segment lost 5 bases and the V segment lost 7 bases, leaving 9 bases of the junction unmatched. Per the germline V gene, CDR1 is MNHEY and CDR2 is SVGAGI. The CDR3 runs to 14 residues. This CDR3 reads CASISPGGVTEAFF. The DNA for the CDR3 is TGTGCCAGCATCTCCCCAGGGGGCGTGACTGAAGCTTTCTTT.